The 14 T cell receptor beta chains presented below share a single source sample, sequenced in a study of OX40 agonist ivuxolimab in advanced cancers. Profiled with immunoSEQ multiplex PCR; TCRdb holds only in-frame clones, not every one. The data show under 80,000 clones, around nine tenths seen once. This sample comprised CD4+ or CD8+ T cells sorted from blood, obtained in a trial of the OX40 agonist ivuxolimab. These receptors all come from an adult with an advanced solid tumor such as melanoma, head and neck, liver or kidney cancer.

The rearrangement links TRBV2 to TRBJ1-4, with 7 bases identical to TRBD1. The junction had 3 bases not matched to a gene; V was cut back by 2 bases and J by 0 bases. CDR3 length equals 16 residues. The germline V gene encodes CDR1 SNHLY and CDR2 FYNNEI. CDR3 region: CASSERDSTTNEKLFF. CDR3 bases: TGTGCCAGCAGTGAACGGGACAGTACAACTAATGAAAAACTGTTTTTT.

The chain couples TRBV5-6 to TRBJ2-3; TRBD1 or TRBD2 may be the D gene (6 bases each). The CDR3 runs 15 residues. The V gene's germline CDR1 is SGHDT and CDR2 YYEEEE. Between the trimmed V and J ends, which lost 7 bases and 2 bases, there was a span of 17 bases. The CDR3 loop is CASCRGPLTTDTQYF. CDR3 DNA: TGTGCCAGCTGCCGGGGGCCCCTTACCACAGATACGCAGTATTTT. The full variable domain, its missing parts supplied by reference TRBV5-6 and TRBJ2-3, is DAGVTQSPTHLIKTRGQQVTLRCSPKSGHDTVSWYQQALGQGPQFIFQYYEEEERQRGNFPDRFSGHQFPNYSSELNVNALLLGDSALYLCASCRGPLTTDTQYFGPGTRLTVL.

The J gene is TRBJ2-3, the V gene TRBV11-3; D call uncertain. Germline V lookup: CDR1 SGHNT, CDR2 YENEEA. CDR3 length: 13 residues. The V and J ends lost 2 bases and 5 bases respectively, with 8 bases between them. The CDR3 region is CASSLSVLDTQYF. The CDR3 DNA reads TGTGCCAGCAGCTTAAGCGTTCTAGATACGCAGTATTTT.

The chain carries TRBV11-2 and TRBJ1-2, with TRBD1 matching 7 bases. Germline lookup yields CDR1 SGHAT and CDR2 FQNNGV. Trimming cost V 4 bases and J 3 bases; bases outside gene matches: 8. The CDR3 is made up of 15 amino acids. The DNA for the CDR3 is TGTGCCAGCAGCTCGGGGACAGTAACTTACTATGGCTACACCTTC. Translated, it gives CASSSGTVTYYGYTF.

The V and J genes are TRBV19 and TRBJ2-2; unclear D gene. The V end lost 2 bases, the J end lost 7 bases, and 14 bases lay between the germline ends. This CDR3 contains 15 residues. The V gene's germline CDR1 is LNHDA and CDR2 SQIVND (reference sequence). CDR3 bases: TGTGCCAGTAGTATAAGCCTATCCGTCGGCGGGGAGCTGTTTTTT. This sequence encodes CASSISLSVGGELFF.

The CDR3 bases are TGTGCCAGCAGCCGGGGCGACAGGTCCAGCTCTGGAAACACCATATATTTT. Translating it yields CASSRGDRSSSGNTIYF. The chain is built from TRBV13 and TRBJ1-3; TRBD1 is a possible D gene (6 bases). V was trimmed by 5 bases and J by 0 bases, leaving 17 bases between them. The CDR3 totals 17 residues. CDR1 is PRHDT and CDR2 is FYEKMQ in the germline V gene (reference sequence).

This clone was counted a single time. The chain has TRBV9 and TRBJ1-3; D remains ambiguous. The CDR3 length is 15 residues. The V end lost 2 bases, the J end lost 4 bases, and 13 bases lay between the germline ends. Germline assignment: CDR1 SGDLS and CDR2 YYNGEE. CDR3 in amino acids: CASSVSPSVGNTIYF. CDR3 sequence (DNA): TGTGCCAGCAGCGTTAGCCCCTCAGTCGGAAACACCATATATTTT. Full variable domain (missing parts from reference TRBV9 and TRBJ1-3): DSGVTQTPKHLITATGQRVTLRCSPRSGDLSVYWYQQSLDQGLQFLIQYYNGEERAKGNILERFSAQQFPDLHSELNLSSLELGDSALYFCASSVSPSVGNTIYFGEGSWLTVV.

This clone was seen only a few times. The V call is TRBV29-1, the J call TRBJ1-1; no clear D gene. The CDR3 is made up of 11 amino acids. Trimming left V 6 bases short and J 2 bases short, with 7 bases between. Germline V gene data show CDR1 as SQVTM and CDR2 as ANQGSEA. The CDR3 region is CSVTDNTEAFF. As DNA, the CDR3 is TGCAGCGTGACGGATAACACTGAAGCTTTCTTT.

J is TRBJ2-3 and V is TRBV27; D possibly corresponds to TRBD1 (6 bases). V lost 6 bases and J lost 0, with 19 bases in between. This CDR3 spans 17 amino acids. Germline V gene data show CDR1 as MNHEY and CDR2 as SMNVEV (reference sequence). In DNA form, the CDR3 reads TGTGCCAGCAGCCCACTACTGAGGACAGCTAGCACAGATACGCAGTATTTT. Its translation: CASSPLLRTASTDTQYF.

The chain recombines TRBV10-2 with TRBJ2-2; TRBD1 aligns across 7 bases. Germline V gene data show CDR1 as WSHSY and CDR2 as SAAADI. Trimming cost V 6 bases and J 4 bases; bases outside gene matches: 5. The CDR3 loop spans 14 amino acids. CDR3 residues: CASRDREFTGELFF. The DNA for the CDR3 is TGCGCCAGCAGAGACAGGGAATTCACCGGGGAGCTGTTTTTT.

V gene TRBV9 combines with J gene TRBJ2-7, with a possible D match to TRBD1 (6 bases). Trimming removed 0 bases at V and 6 bases at J, with 16 bases between. Germline V gives CDR1 SGDLS, CDR2 YYNGEE. The CDR3 runs to 15 residues. The CDR3 DNA is TGTGCCAGCAGCGTAGTTGGGGGCCGCCTTGGCGAGCAGTACTTC. Translation gives CASSVVGGRLGEQYF.

This clone was detected once. The chain has TRBV28 and TRBJ1-5; weak D call: TRBD1 (5 bases). The CDR3 is 13 amino acids. Germline CDR1 and CDR2: MDHEN and SYDVKM. Trimming left V 10 bases short and J 0 bases short, with 10 bases between. CDR3 nucleotide sequence: TGTGCCACGACAGTAAATAGCAATCAGCCCCAGCATTTT. Translated, it gives CATTVNSNQPQHF.

This chain links TRBV7-9 with TRBJ1-2, with D possibly matching TRBD1 (5 bases). Per germline, CDR1 SEHNR and CDR2 FQNEAQ (reference sequence). V was trimmed by 5 bases and J by 4 bases, leaving 14 bases between them. This CDR3 contains 14 residues. The CDR3 protein is CASSTGTKGYGYTF. The CDR3 DNA reads as TGTGCCAGCAGCACGGGGACCAAGGGCTATGGCTACACCTTC.

The V call is TRBV5-4, the J call TRBJ2-7, with D possibly being TRBD2 (7 bases). The CDR3 is 14 residues long. The V gene lost 1 base and the J gene lost 6 bases, with 14 bases spanning the gap. Germline V gene sequence: CDR1 SGHNT, CDR2 YYREEE (reference sequence). The chain's CDR3 is CASSLLGGGVEQYF. The CDR3 DNA reads TGTGCCAGCAGCTTGTTAGGGGGGGGCGTCGAGCAGTACTTC.